This is a list of T cell receptor beta chains from one sample in a study of beta chain features in type 1 diabetes. Generated by immunoSEQ multiplex PCR, the TCRdb table keeps only in-frame clones and is missing some. The sample holds around 150,000 clones, around 9.7% seen once. The source material was central memory CD4+ T cells from blood. These receptors all come from a woman aged 25 to 39 with type 1 diabetes. The CDR3 runs from the conserved cysteine through the conserved F or W. The order of the fields is V gene, D gene, clone size, J gene, CDR3 DNA, CDR3 protein. D genes are given only for firm matches. Clone size is stated in some rows and not others, as once, few, many or a class when expanded.

>TRBV20-1|-|-|TRBJ1-1
TGCAGTGCCCGGTCCTATATTGAAGCTTTCTTT
CSARSYIEAFF
>TRBV28|TRBD1|-|TRBJ1-4
TGTGCCAGCAGTTTTGGGACAGGGGTCAAATGGGGGTCGACTAATGAAAAACTGTTTTTT
CASSFGTGVKWGSTNEKLFF
>TRBV2|TRBD2|-|TRBJ2-5
TGTGCCAGCTCCGGGGCGGGGGAAGCTCGAGAGACCCAGTACTTC
CASSGAGEARETQYF
>TRBV2|-|few|TRBJ2-5
TGTGCCAGCAGGAGTATTTTGGAGACCCAGTACTTC
CASRSILETQYF
>TRBV30|TRBD1|-|TRBJ1-5
TGTGCCTGGAGTGGACAGGGTAATCAGCCCCAGCATTTT
CAWSGQGNQPQHF
>TRBV19|TRBD2|-|TRBJ2-1
TGTGCCAGTAGTATAGGTCTAGCGGGAGGCCACAATGAGCAGTTCTTC
CASSIGLAGGHNEQFF
>TRBV30|-|few|TRBJ2-3
TGTGCCTGGAGTTTGGAGGACTCTAGCACAGATACGCAGTATTTT
CAWSLEDSSTDTQYF
>TRBV19|TRBD1|few|TRBJ2-1
TGTGCCAGTAGTATAGGCCGTCGGACAGGGGGGAGGCTTTACAATGAGCAGTTCTTC
CASSIGRRTGGRLYNEQFF
>TRBV2|-|-|TRBJ2-7
TGTGCCAGCAGTGAACCTAGGCGCGAGCAGTACTTC
CASSEPRREQYF
>TRBV11-3|-|-|TRBJ1-2
TGTGCCAGCAGCCCCCGGACAGCCAGCTATGGCTACACCTTC
CASSPRTASYGYTF
>TRBV27|TRBD1|-|TRBJ2-7
TGTGCCAGCAGTTTCGACAGGGACTACGAGCAGTACTTC
CASSFDRDYEQYF
>TRBV19|TRBD1|-|TRBJ1-2
TGTGCCAGTAGTAATTTAGGACAGGCCTATGGCTACACCTTC
CASSNLGQAYGYTF
>TRBV4-2|TRBD2|few|TRBJ2-3
TGTGCCAGCAGCCAAGCGGGACTACGGAGCACAGATACGCAGTATTTT
CASSQAGLRSTDTQYF
>TRBV5-1|TRBD1|-|TRBJ2-3
TGCGCCAGCAGCCCGGGACAGGAATGGGATACGCAGTATTTT
CASSPGQEWDTQYF
>TRBV9|-|few|TRBJ2-7
TGTGCCAGCAGCCCCCAGGGCGGCTACGAGCAGTACTTC
CASSPQGGYEQYF
>TRBV19|-|-|TRBJ2-3
TGTGCCAGTAGTGTGACAGCAACCCACACAGATACGCAGTATTTT
CASSVTATHTDTQYF
>TRBV7-9|-|many|TRBJ2-3
TGTGCCAGCAGCTTCTCGACAACCGGAGATACGCAGTATTTT
CASSFSTTGDTQYF
>TRBV18|TRBD1|-|TRBJ2-7
TGTGCCAGCTCACCCTCTCCGGGACAGGGGAATGCCGAGCAGTACTTC
CASSPSPGQGNAEQYF
>TRBV7-9|-|-|TRBJ1-2
TGTGCCAGCAGCTTATTTCAGGGCTATGGCTACACCTTC
CASSLFQGYGYTF
>TRBV30|-|-|TRBJ1-4
TGTGCCTGGAATCCGGGTGCAACTAATGAAAAACTGTTTTTT
CAWNPGATNEKLFF
>TRBV5-1|-|few|TRBJ2-1
TGCGCCAGCAGCTTGGAATCCAGGGGCTCCTACAATGAGCAGTTCTTC
CASSLESRGSYNEQFF
>TRBV7-9|TRBD1|-|TRBJ2-2
TGTGCCAGCAGACCGGGACAGGGGGTCTCCGGGGAGCTGTTTTTT
CASRPGQGVSGELFF
>TRBV7-2|TRBD1|few|TRBJ2-7
TGTGCCAGCAGCTTAGTGGGGACAGGGTCCCTCTACGAGCAGTACTTC
CASSLVGTGSLYEQYF